This passage covers 5 T cell receptor beta chains from one sample sequenced in a study of CD8+ T cells in alopecia areata (dated by TCRdb to the late 2010s). In light of the paper, this sample's time point label describes: around 29 days on oral tofacitinib. The treatment or condition label of this sample denotes: oral pan-JAK inhibitor, 5-10 mg twice daily. Libraries were made using the immunoSEQ multiplex PCR assay. RNA was extracted from all samples and reverse transcribed into cDNA as template for TCR sequencing. TCRdb re-hosts the immuneACCESS table, in-frame sequences only. Its copies lack some clones; in the studies checked, an unresolved V gene accounts for under half of them, and the cause for the rest is not known. Within this sample are 110,000 to 150,000 clones, with around 50% of them counted one time only. Of the sample, around a sixth is held by the ten largest clones. Sequences were derived from CD8+ T cells sorted from blood, sampled at week 4, from a patient treated with tofacitinib. These receptors all stem from a human donor with alopecia areata.

This chain connects TRBV7-9 to TRBJ1-1; no clear D. CDR3 length: 14 amino acids. Trimming removed 8 bases from V and 3 bases from J, with 16 bases in between. Germline CDR1 reads SEHNR; CDR2 reads FQNEAQ (reference sequence). The CDR3 coding sequence is TGTGCCAGCCTCTCCCAGGCCTCCTACACTGAAGCTTTCTTT. Its translation: CASLSQASYTEAFF.

The CDR3 DNA is TGTGCCAGCAGCCAACAGACAGTTCAAGCAACTAATGAAAAACTGTTTTTT. Translated, it gives CASSQQTVQATNEKLFF. J is TRBJ1-4 and V is TRBV7-6; perhaps TRBD1 as D (5 bases). Per germline, CDR1 SGHVS and CDR2 FNYEAQ. The V and J ends lost 5 bases and 0 bases respectively, with 16 bases between them. CDR3 size: 17 residues.

V is TRBV5-6 and J is TRBJ2-2; 9 bases match TRBD2. The junction had 4 bases not matched to a gene; V was cut back by 4 bases and J by 3 bases. Looked up from germline, CDR1 is SGHDT and CDR2 is YYEEEE. The CDR3 is 15 residues long. The CDR3 spells CASSAQRGDTGELFF. In DNA form, the CDR3 reads TGTGCCAGCAGCGCCCAGCGGGGGGACACCGGGGAGCTGTTTTTT.

The chain recombines TRBV27 with TRBJ2-7, with 15 bases aligning to TRBD2. CDR1 and CDR2 (germline): MNHEY, SMNVEV (reference sequence). Trimming removed 6 bases from V and 1 base from J; junction bases left unmatched: 7. The CDR3 has 17 residues. The CDR3 region has the DNA TGTGCCAGCAGCGGGACTAGCGGGGGGTGGAGGTCCTACGAGCAGTACTTC. Its protein product is CASSGTSGGWRSYEQYF.

V usage is TRBV30 and J usage is TRBJ1-1, with TRBD1 identical over 9 bases. V dropped 1 base and J dropped 5; count of bases not matched to a gene: 2. CDR3 length: 13 amino acids. CDR1 and CDR2 (germline): GTSNPN, SVGIG (reference sequence). The CDR3 coding sequence is TGTGCCTGGAGTGGACAGGGGGGGACTGAAGCTTTCTTT. Amino acid sequence: CAWSGQGGTEAFF.